This is a list of T cell receptor beta chains from one sample in a study of shared clonotypes between healthy human individuals. The method was immunoSEQ multiplex PCR; TCRdb's version includes in-frame clones alone and lacks a portion of them. The repertoire holds some 2,000,000 clones, with around 95% as singletons. Sequenced material: naive CD4+ T cells sorted from blood. The receptor set was obtained from a man younger than 35 in good health. Both conserved end residues are part of each CDR3. A D gene is named only where the DNA matches it firmly. Size values are once, few and many counts, or a class for expanded clones, and some rows have none.

J | size | D | V | DNA | CDR3
TRBJ2-5 | - | TRBD2 | TRBV2 | TGTGCCAGCAGACTACGGACTAGCGGGACGGGGTTAAGGGAGACCCAGTACTTC | CASRLRTSGTGLRETQYF
TRBJ2-7 | - | TRBD1 | TRBV19 | TGTGCCAGTAGTATAGACAGACAGGGGGCAGGCTACGAGCAGTACTTC | CASSIDRQGAGYEQYF
TRBJ2-1 | - | TRBD2 | TRBV30 | TGTGCCTGGAGTGTAGAACGTCTAGCGGGGGGATTCAATGAGCAGTTCTTC | CAWSVERLAGGFNEQFF
TRBJ2-3 | - | TRBD2 | TRBV18 | TGTGCCAGCTCACCCTTACCAGGACTAGCGGGAGCCGCAGATACGCAGTATTTT | CASSPLPGLAGAADTQYF
TRBJ2-3 | - | TRBD1 | TRBV9 | TGTGCCAGCAGCGCCGGGACAGGGGCCACAGATACGCAGTATTTT | CASSAGTGATDTQYF
TRBJ1-1 | - | - | TRBV6-5 | TGTGCCAGCAGCCGACCGGGAAGAAAAGCTTTCTTT | CASSRPGRKAFF
TRBJ2-3 | once | - | TRBV25-1 | TGTGCCAGCAGTAGGCAAGGGCAGTTTCCCACAGATACGCAGTATTTT | CASSRQGQFPTDTQYF
TRBJ2-4 | - | - | TRBV5-1 | TGCGCTAGCAGCTTGGAGTGGGCCAAAAACATTCAGTACTTC | CASSLEWAKNIQYF
TRBJ1-1 | - | - | TRBV6-1 | TGTGCCAGCAGTGAATTGCACCCGTATGAAGCTTTCTTT | CASSELHPYEAFF
TRBJ2-7 | once | - | TRBV19 | TGTGCCAGTAGTGATGTGTCCTGGTACGAGCAGTACTTC | CASSDVSWYEQYF
TRBJ2-1 | - | - | TRBV6-6 | TGTGCCACCCTAAACAGGGACAGACTAGGTTGGGATGAGCAGTTCTTC | CATLNRDRLGWDEQFF
TRBJ2-5 | - | - | TRBV15 | TGTGCCACCAGCAGAGGACGGAAAGAGACCCAGTACTTC | CATSRGRKETQYF
TRBJ1-5 | few | - | TRBV19 | TGTGCCAGTAGTATCAGGGAGGGCCAGCCCCAGCATTTT | CASSIREGQPQHF
TRBJ2-7 | - | TRBD1 | TRBV6-6 | TGTGCCAGCCGCGAGGGGGCCGGGGAGCAGTACTTC | CASREGAGEQYF
TRBJ1-5 | - | TRBD1 | TRBV30 | TGTGCCTGGAAACGACAGGGGGACAATCAGCCCCAGCATTTT | CAWKRQGDNQPQHF
TRBJ2-3 | - | - | TRBV4-3 | TGCGCCAGCAGCCCCACCCTCCCTAGGAGCAGTAGCACAGATACGCAGTATTTT | CASSPTLPRSSSTDTQYF
TRBJ2-1 | - | TRBD1 | TRBV28 | TGTGCCAGCAGTTCCCCCGGGACAGGGGCATACAATGAGCAGTTCTTC | CASSSPGTGAYNEQFF
TRBJ1-5 | - | TRBD1 | TRBV19 | TGTGCCAGTAGCGTGACAGGGAGCAATCAGCCCCAGCATTTT | CASSVTGSNQPQHF
TRBJ1-4 | - | TRBD1 | TRBV7-9 | TGTGCCAGCAGCCCGGGACAGGGGGTCGCTAATGAAAAACTGTTTTTT | CASSPGQGVANEKLFF
TRBJ1-4 | once | - | TRBV7-8 | TGTGCCAGCAGCTTAACGGCAAAAAATGAAAAACTGTTTTTT | CASSLTAKNEKLFF
TRBJ1-5 | - | - | TRBV7-9 | TGTGCCAGCAGCCCGTTGGTTTGGGCAGGTATACAACAGCCCCAGCATTTT | CASSPLVWAGIQQPQHF
TRBJ2-1 | - | - | TRBV5-6 | TGTGCCAGCAGCTTAGGCTTACGGACGCACAATGAGCAGTTCTTC | CASSLGLRTHNEQFF
TRBJ1-3 | - | - | TRBV5-1 | TGCGCCAGCAGCATAAGCCGCGCCTCTGGAAACACCATATATTTT | CASSISRASGNTIYF
TRBJ1-1 | - | TRBD1 | TRBV6-5 | TGTGCCAGCAGCCGGGGACAGTACTACGAAGCTTTCTTT | CASSRGQYYEAFF
TRBJ2-7 | once | - | TRBV6-5 | TGTGCCAGCAGCCCTGAGGGCCTCTACGAGCAGTACTTC | CASSPEGLYEQYF
TRBJ1-2 | - | TRBD1 | TRBV5-1 | TGCGCCAGCCAGGGGGCTGACTATGGCTACACCTTC | CASQGADYGYTF
TRBJ2-2 | - | - | TRBV28 | TGTGCCAGCTCGGGCCCGAACACCGGGGAGCTGTTTTTT | CASSGPNTGELFF
TRBJ2-7 | - | TRBD2 | TRBV18 | TGTGCCAGCTCACCGTCGGGGACTAGCCCTACGTACGAGCAGTACTTC | CASSPSGTSPTYEQYF
TRBJ2-5 | - | TRBD2 | TRBV9 | TGTGCCAGCAGCGTAGCCCTAGCGGGAGGAGAAGAGACCCAGTACTTC | CASSVALAGGEETQYF
TRBJ2-2 | - | - | TRBV19 | TGTGCCACCGTGGACGGACGGGCCCGGGAGCTGTTTTTT | CATVDGRARELFF
TRBJ2-5 | - | TRBD1 | TRBV5-6 | TGTGCCAGCAGCTTGCTTCAGGGGGTTGGAGAGACCCAGTACTTC | CASSLLQGVGETQYF
TRBJ1-2 | - | - | TRBV6-1 | TGTGCCAGCAGTGAAGCTGGGGAGCACTATGGCTACACCTTC | CASSEAGEHYGYTF
TRBJ2-2 | - | TRBD1 | TRBV30 | TGTGCCTGGAGAGGACAGGGCTTCACCGGGGAGCTGTTTTTT | CAWRGQGFTGELFF
TRBJ2-5 | - | - | TRBV5-1 | TGCGCCAGCAGCCCGGAGTACCAAGAGACCCAGTACTTC | CASSPEYQETQYF
TRBJ1-2 | - | - | TRBV19 | TGTGCCAGTAGTTCCGGGAGGGGGAAGAGGAACTATGGCTACACCTTC | CASSSGRGKRNYGYTF
TRBJ2-3 | - | TRBD2 | TRBV6-5 | TGTGCCAGCCGGGACTATACGACAGATACGCAGTATTTT | CASRDYTTDTQYF
TRBJ1-6 | - | - | TRBV19 | TGTGCCAGTAGTATAGAATTAGGGCTCGGACCCCTCCACTTT | CASSIELGLGPLHF
TRBJ2-1 | - | - | TRBV1 | TGCACCAGCAGCCAAGAGTCGGAGCGGGGCTCCTACAATGAGCAGTTCTTC | CTSSQESERGSYNEQFF
TRBJ2-5 | - | - | TRBV5-8 | TGTGCCAGCAGCCGAAGCATGAAACTTACAGGACGATTCGAGACCCAGTACTTC | CASSRSMKLTGRFETQYF
TRBJ1-5 | - | - | TRBV30 | TGTGCCTGGAGTGGGCCAAATCAGCCCCAGCATTTT | CAWSGPNQPQHF
TRBJ2-7 | - | - | TRBV6-1 | TGTGCCAGCAGTGAAGCGGAGACCGGAAAGAACGAGCAGTACTTC | CASSEAETGKNEQYF
TRBJ1-6 | - | - | TRBV2 | TGTGCCAGCAGTGAAATGGCTGGGAGCTCCTATAATTCACCCCTCCACTTT | CASSEMAGSSYNSPLHF
TRBJ2-5 | - | TRBD1 | TRBV5-1 | TGCGCCAGCAGCCCAGGGACAGGGTCGGGAGAGACCCAGTACTTC | CASSPGTGSGETQYF
TRBJ1-1 | - | TRBD1 | TRBV2 | TGTGCCAGCGGCCGGGACAGGGGTCGCACTGAAGCTTTCTTT | CASGRDRGRTEAFF
TRBJ2-5 | - | - | TRBV30 | TGTGCCTGGAGTCCTCCCCGACCTACCCAAGAGACCCAGTACTTC | CAWSPPRPTQETQYF
TRBJ2-7 | - | - | TRBV5-1 | TGCGCCAGCAGCAACTACACCTCACTCGGAGGGGAGCAGTACTTC | CASSNYTSLGGEQYF
TRBJ1-1 | once | - | TRBV28 | TGTGCCAGCAACACAGGGTCTAGGACTGAAGCTTTCTTT | CASNTGSRTEAFF
TRBJ1-1 | - | - | TRBV4-1 | TGCGCCAGCAGCCAAGGCCCTTGGGCAGCAAACACTGAAGCTTTCTTT | CASSQGPWAANTEAFF